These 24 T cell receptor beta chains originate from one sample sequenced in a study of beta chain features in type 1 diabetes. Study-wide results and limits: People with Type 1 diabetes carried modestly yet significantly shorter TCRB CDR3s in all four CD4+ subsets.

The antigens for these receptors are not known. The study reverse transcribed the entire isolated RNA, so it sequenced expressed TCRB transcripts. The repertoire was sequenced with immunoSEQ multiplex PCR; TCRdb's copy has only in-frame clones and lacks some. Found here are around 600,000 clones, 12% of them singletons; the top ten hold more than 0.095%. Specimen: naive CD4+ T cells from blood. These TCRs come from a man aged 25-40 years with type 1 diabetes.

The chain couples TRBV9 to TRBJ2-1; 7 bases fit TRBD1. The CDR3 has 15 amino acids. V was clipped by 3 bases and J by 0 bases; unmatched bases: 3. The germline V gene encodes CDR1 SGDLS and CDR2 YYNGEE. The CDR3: CASSARQGSYNEQFF. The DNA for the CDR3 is TGTGCCAGCAGCGCAAGACAGGGCTCCTACAATGAGCAGTTCTTC.

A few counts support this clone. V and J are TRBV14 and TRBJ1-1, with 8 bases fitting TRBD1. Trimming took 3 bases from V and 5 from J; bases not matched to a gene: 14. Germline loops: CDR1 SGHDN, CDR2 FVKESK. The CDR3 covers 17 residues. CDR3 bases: TGTGCCAGCAGCCAGTATTTAACCGACAGGGGTGGAACTGAAGCTTTCTTT. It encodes CASSQYLTDRGGTEAFF.

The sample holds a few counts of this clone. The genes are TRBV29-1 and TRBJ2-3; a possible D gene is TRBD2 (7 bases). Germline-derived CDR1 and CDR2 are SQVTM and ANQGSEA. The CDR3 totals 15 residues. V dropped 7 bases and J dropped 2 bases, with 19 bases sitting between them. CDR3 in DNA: TGCAGCGGCACTACTGGGGGGGCAAACACAGATACGCAGTATTTT. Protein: CSGTTGGANTDTQYF.

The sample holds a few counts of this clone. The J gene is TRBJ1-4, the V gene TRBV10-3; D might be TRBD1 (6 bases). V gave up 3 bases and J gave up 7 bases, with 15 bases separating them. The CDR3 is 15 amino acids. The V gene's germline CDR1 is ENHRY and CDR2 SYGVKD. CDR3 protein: CAISETQGFGEKLFF. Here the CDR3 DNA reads TGTGCCATCAGTGAAACACAGGGTTTTGGTGAAAAACTGTTTTTT.

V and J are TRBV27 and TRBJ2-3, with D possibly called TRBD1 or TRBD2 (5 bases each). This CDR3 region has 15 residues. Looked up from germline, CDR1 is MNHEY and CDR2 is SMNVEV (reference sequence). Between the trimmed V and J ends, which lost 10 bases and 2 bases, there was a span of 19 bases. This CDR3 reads CATHPSGRLTDTQYF. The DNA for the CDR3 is TGTGCCACGCATCCCTCGGGACGGCTCACAGATACGCAGTATTTT.

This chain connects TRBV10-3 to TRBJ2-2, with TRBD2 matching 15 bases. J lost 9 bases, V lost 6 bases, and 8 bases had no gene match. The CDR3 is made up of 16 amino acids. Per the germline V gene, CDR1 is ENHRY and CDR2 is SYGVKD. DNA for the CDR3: TGTGCCATCAGCGGGACTAGCGGGGGGCTTCGGCGGGAGCTGTTTTTT. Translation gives CAISGTSGGLRRELFF.

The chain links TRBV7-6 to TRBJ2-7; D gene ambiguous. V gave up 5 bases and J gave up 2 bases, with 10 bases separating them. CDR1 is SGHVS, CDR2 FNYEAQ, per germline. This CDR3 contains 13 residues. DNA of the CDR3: TGTGCCAGCAGCAACGGAAGGACCTACGAGCAGTACTTC. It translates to CASSNGRTYEQYF.

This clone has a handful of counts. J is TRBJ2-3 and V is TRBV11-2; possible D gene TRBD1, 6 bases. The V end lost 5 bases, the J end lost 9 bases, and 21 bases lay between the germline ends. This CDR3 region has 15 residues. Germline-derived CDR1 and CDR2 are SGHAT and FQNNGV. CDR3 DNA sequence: TGTGCCAGCAGCCAGGGGCTGGGTAGGGGAATCACGCAGTATTTT. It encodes CASSQGLGRGITQYF. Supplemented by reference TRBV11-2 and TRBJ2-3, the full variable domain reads EAGVAQSPRYKIIEKRQSVAFWCNPISGHATLYWYQQILGQGPKLLIQFQNNGVVDDSQLPKDRFSAERLKGVDSTLKIQPAKLEDSAVYLCASSQGLGRGITQYFGPGTRLTVL.

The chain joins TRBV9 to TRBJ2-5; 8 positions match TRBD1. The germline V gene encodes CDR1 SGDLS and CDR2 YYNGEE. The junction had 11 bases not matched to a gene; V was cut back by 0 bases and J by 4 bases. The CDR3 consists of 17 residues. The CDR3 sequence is CASSVDWQGAARETQYF. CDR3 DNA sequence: TGTGCCAGCAGCGTAGACTGGCAGGGGGCTGCGAGAGAGACCCAGTACTTC.

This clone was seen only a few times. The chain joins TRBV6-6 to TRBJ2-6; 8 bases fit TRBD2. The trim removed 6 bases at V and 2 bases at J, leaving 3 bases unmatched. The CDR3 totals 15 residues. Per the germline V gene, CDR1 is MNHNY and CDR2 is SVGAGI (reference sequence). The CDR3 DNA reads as TGTGCCAGCAGCCCCGGGGGGGCTGGGGCCAACGTCCTGACTTTC. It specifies CASSPGGAGANVLTF.

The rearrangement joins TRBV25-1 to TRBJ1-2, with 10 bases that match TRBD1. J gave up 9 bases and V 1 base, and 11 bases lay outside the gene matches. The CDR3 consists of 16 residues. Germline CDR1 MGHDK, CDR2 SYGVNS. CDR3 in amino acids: CASSEWAGDRGMRYTF. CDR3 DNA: TGTGCCAGCAGTGAATGGGCTGGGGACAGGGGTATGCGCTACACCTTC.

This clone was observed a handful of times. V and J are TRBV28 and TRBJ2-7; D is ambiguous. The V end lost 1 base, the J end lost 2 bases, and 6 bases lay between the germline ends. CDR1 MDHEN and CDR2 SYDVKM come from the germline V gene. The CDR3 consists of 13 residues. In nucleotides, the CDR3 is TGTGCCAGCAGTTTATCCCAGACCTACGAGCAGTACTTC. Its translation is CASSLSQTYEQYF.

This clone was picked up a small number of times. This CDR3 reads CASSLDTYSNQPQHF. The CDR3 nucleotides read TGTGCCAGCTCATTGGACACTTATAGCAATCAGCCCCAGCATTTT. The chain joins TRBV18 to TRBJ1-5, with D possibly TRBD1 on 5 matching bases. The CDR3 sequence is 15 residues long. Trimming cost V 5 bases and J 0 bases, with 11 bases left between them. The V gene's germline CDR1 is KGHSH and CDR2 LQKENI.

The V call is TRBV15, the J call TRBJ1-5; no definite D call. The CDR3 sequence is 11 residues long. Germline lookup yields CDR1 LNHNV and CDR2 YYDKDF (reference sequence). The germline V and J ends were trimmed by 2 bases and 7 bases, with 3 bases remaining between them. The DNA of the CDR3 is TGTGCCACCAGCAGAAGACAGCCCCAGCATTTT. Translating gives CATSRRQPQHF.

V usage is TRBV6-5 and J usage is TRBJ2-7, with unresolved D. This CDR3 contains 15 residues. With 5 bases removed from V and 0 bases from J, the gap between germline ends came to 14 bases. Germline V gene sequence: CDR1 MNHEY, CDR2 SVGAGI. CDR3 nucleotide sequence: TGTGCCAGCAGTCGAACTGACGCGAGCTCCTACGAGCAGTACTTC. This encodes CASSRTDASSYEQYF.

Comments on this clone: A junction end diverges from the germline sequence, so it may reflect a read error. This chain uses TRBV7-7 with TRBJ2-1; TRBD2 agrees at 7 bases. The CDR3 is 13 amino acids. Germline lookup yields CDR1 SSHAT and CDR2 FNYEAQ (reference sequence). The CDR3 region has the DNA TGTGCTAGCAGCCGGGGGGAACTTGGTGAGCAGTTCTTC. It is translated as CASSRGELGEQFF.

In nucleotides, the CDR3 is TGTGCCATCAGGCCGACAGCTAACACTGAAGCTTTCTTT. Encoded protein: CAIRPTANTEAFF. The rearrangement uses TRBV10-3 and TRBJ1-1; perhaps TRBD1 as D (5 bases). The germline CDR1 and CDR2 sequences are ENHRY and SYGVKD. The CDR3 totals 13 residues. Trimming stripped 6 bases from V and 2 bases from J, with 10 bases between.

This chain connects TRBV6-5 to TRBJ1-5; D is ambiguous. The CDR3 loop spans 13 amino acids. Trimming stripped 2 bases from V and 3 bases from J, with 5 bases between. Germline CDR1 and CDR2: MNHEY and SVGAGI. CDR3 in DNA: TGTGCCAGCAGTTACGGTCACAATCAGCCCCAGCATTTT. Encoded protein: CASSYGHNQPQHF.

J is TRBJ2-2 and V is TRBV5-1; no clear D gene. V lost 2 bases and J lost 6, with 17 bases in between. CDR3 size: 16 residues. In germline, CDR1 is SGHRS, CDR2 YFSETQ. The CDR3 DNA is TGCGCCAGCAGCTTAAGGGCCGCCGACGCACCCGGGGAGCTGTTTTTT. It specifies CASSLRAADAPGELFF.

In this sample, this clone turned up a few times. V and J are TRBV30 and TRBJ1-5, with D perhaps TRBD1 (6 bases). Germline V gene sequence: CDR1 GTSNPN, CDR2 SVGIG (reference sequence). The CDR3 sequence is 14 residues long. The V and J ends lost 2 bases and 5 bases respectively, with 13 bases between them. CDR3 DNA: TGTGCCTGGAGTTCAGGGGCAGGAGATCAGCCCCAGCATTTT. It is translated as CAWSSGAGDQPQHF.

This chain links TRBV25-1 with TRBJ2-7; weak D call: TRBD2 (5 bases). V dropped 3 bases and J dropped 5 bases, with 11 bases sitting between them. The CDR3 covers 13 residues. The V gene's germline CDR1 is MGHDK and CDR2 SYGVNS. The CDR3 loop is CASSDGFGDEQYF. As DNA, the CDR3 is TGTGCCAGCAGTGACGGTTTCGGGGACGAGCAGTACTTC.

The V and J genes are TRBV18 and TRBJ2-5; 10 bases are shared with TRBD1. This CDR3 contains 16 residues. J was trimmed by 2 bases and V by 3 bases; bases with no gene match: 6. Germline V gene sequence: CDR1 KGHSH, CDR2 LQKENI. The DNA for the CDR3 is TGTGCCAGCTCACCTACGACAGGGGGCCCGCAAGAGACCCAGTACTTC. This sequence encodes CASSPTTGGPQETQYF. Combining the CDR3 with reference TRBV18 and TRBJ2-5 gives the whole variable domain NAGVMQNPRHLVRRRGQEARLRCSPMKGHSHVYWYRQLPEEGLKFMVYLQKENIIDESGMPKERFSAEFPKEGPSILRIQQVVRGDSAAYFCASSPTTGGPQETQYFGPGTRLLVL.

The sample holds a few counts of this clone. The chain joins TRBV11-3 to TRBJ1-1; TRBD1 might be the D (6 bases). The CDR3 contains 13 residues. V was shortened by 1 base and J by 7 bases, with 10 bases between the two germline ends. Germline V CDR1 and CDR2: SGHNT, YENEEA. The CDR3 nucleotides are TGTGCCAGCAGCTTAGTGAGGGACAATGAAGCTTTCTTT. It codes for CASSLVRDNEAFF.

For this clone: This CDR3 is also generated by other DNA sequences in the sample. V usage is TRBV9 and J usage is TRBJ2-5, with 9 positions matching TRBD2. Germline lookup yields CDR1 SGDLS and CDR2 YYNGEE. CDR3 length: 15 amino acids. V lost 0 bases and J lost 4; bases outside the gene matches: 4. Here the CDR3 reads CASSVVGGGAETQYF. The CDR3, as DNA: TGTGCCAGCAGCGTAGTTGGCGGGGGGGCAGAGACCCAGTACTTC.